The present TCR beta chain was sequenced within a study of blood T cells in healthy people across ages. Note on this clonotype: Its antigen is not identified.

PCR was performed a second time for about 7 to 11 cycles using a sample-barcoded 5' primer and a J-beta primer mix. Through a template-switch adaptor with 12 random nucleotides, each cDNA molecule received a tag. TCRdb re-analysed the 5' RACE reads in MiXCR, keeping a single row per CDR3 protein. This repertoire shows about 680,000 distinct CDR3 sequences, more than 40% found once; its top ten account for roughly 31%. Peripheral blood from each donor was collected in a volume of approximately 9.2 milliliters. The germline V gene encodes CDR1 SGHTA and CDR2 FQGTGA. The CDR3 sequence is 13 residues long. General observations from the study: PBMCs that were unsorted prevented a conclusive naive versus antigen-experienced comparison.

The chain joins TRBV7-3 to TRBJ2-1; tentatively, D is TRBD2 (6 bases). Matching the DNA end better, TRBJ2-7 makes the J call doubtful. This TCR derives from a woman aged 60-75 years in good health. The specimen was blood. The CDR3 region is CASSSGTHNEQYF. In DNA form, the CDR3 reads TGTGCCAGCAGCTCCGGGACTCACAATGAGCAGTACTTC.